This T cell receptor (beta chain) came from a study of blood T cell repertoires in COVID-19. Authors' processing steps: From reference gene primer amplification, estimates of nucleated cell counts were derived. Method: immunoSEQ multiplex PCR; TCRdb's copy keeps in-frame clones and lacks some. V and J calls plus clone size are reproduced from that table; the DNA served to infer D and trimming. The table has 250,000 to 350,000 clones, around 89% seen once; the top ten hold 5.5% to 8%. The CDR3 runs 14 residues. With 3 bases clipped from V and 6 bases from J, the junction kept 7 bases outside the gene matches. Germline CDR1 is LNHDA and CDR2 is SQIVND (reference sequence).

This chain uses TRBV19 with TRBJ1-1; 7 positions match TRBD1. The sequenced sample was peripheral blood. The sequence came from a woman aged 25 to 45 who had recovered from COVID-19. The CDR3 sequence is CASSIRQGVPEAFF. The DNA of the CDR3 is TGTGCCAGTAGTATTCGACAGGGTGTGCCTGAAGCTTTCTTT.